This T cell receptor (beta chain) was observed in a study of regulatory T cells in long-lasting Graves disease (dated by TCRdb to about 2021). Background for the entire study: In the newly diagnosed Graves' disease group, patients had been taking antithyroid drugs for less than 3 months. A total of 33 samples underwent TCR sequencing, from about 13 patients with persistent Graves' disease and some 20 patients with newly diagnosed Graves' disease. This study used TCR sequencing and RNA sequencing of peripheral blood to compare persistent Graves' disease patients against newly diagnosed Graves' disease patients. The study took place in China and was registered as a clinical trial. Broader findings and caveats from the paper: Compared with newly diagnosed patients, persistent Graves' disease patients had lower TCR Shannon entropy and fewer highly expanded clones, which suggests clonal expansion. Preferential use of TRBV28, TRBJ1-2 and TRBJ2-5 was observed in persistent disease, whereas TRBV20-1 and TRBJ2-1 were favored in newly diagnosed disease. Only peripheral blood was studied, because thyroid tissue, the primary lesion, was inaccessible. More public clonotypes were shared among persistent patients (around 3,000) than among newly diagnosed patients (roughly 1,000). Sequencing and analysis were restricted to the TCR beta chain. The authors acknowledged the small sample size as a limitation that may reduce accuracy.

Library preparation was by multiplex PCR. The sequencer was an Illumina HiSeq 4000. iRepertoire HTBI primers and Arm-PCR amplification of CDR3 regions were used to construct TCR beta libraries. Gel purification was performed on PCR products prior to sequencing. On the study's bioinformatics: Across samples, about 63 TRBV and 13 to 15 TRBJ segments were identified and used for gene usage analysis of CDR3 amino acid clonotypes. COPE and FqMerger were used to merge the filtered high-quality paired reads into contigs. BLAST was used to align contigs to IMGT TRBV, TRBD and TRBJ reference genes, with CDR3 defined following IMGT. Clonotypes above 0.1% frequency were classified as highly expanded clones. Repertoire diversity was measured by Shannon entropy, and V-J evenness by the Gini coefficient. Public clonotypes were defined as clonotypes shared by more than one individual. The raw public data were reprocessed by TCRdb itself: fastp quality trimming at Q25, MiXCR clonotype calling, in-frame beta chains only. One record per CDR3 amino acid sequence lists the most common genes and DNA. The V and J calls come from TCRdb's annotation, not from the publication. In all, the sample holds 450,000 to 500,000 distinct CDR3 sequences, and about 16% of those were seen once. The ten largest make up less than 15% of the sample.

A note on this clonotype: This clone's antigen is unknown. No base quality information exists; no much larger clone differs at one position.

From a lookup of the germline V gene, CDR1 and CDR2 are SGDLS and YYNGEE. From the cysteine up to the phenylalanine, the CDR3 has a length of 13 residues. Only the CDR3 part of the read is kept: 39 bases, read in frame from the first base. Deletion took 4 bases off V and 9 bases off J, with a span of 14 bases between the germline ends. Sample time point, as interpreted from the label and publication: newly diagnosed GD, antithyroid drugs for less than 3 months. For both TCR sequencing and RNA sequencing, RNA was extracted from PBMCs using TRIzol. The diagnosis of Graves' disease was made according to American Thyroid Association guidelines. The patients came from an endocrinology department in Xi'an, China. Each patient gave approximately 10 milliliters of peripheral blood, collected in an EDTA anticoagulant tube. Ficoll Paque Plus density gradient separation was used to isolate PBMCs, and no further T cell sorting was done. An Agilent 2100 Bioanalyzer and agarose gel were used to check RNA quality, while a NanoDrop 2000 measured RNA concentration.

This sample was also put to use in a study of T cells in Graves' hyperthyroidism and ophthalmopathy. As the second paper documents: Stable Graves' hyperthyroidism was defined as the absence of progression to ophthalmopathy over 18 months of follow-up. The hyperthyroidism patients were between 18 and 65 years old and newly diagnosed, with a disease duration of less than 2 months. Exclusion was applied to patients with uncontrolled infections, other autoimmune diseases, pregnancy or lactation. Clinical symptoms, serum thyroxine and TRAb, thyroid ultrasound, and orbital computed tomography formed the basis for the diagnoses. The first round of RT-PCR for the TCR CDR3 was performed with the HTBI primer set and the Qiagen OneStep RT-PCR kit. Most expanded thyroid clonotypes (frequency above 0.001) were also detected in blood, a finding suggesting that blood repertoires may reflect thyroid immune responses. In cross-validation, a model built on a 13 V-J signature told ophthalmopathy apart from stable hyperthyroidism with approximately 91% sensitivity and around 83% specificity, and in testing the same model reached 80%/75%. During validation, the model predicted progression to ophthalmopathy a median of roughly 7.1 months ahead of onset, with around 71% sensitivity and 72% to 80% specificity. TCR V-J signatures able to tell the groups apart were searched for in a discovery cohort of around 95 patients, of whom more than 40 had Graves' ophthalmopathy and under 65 had stable Graves' hyperthyroidism. Whether ophthalmopathy could be predicted prospectively was tested in an independent validation cohort made up of 18 to 20 hyperthyroidism patients plus 17 patients who later progressed to ophthalmopathy. The 100 or so discovery patients were randomly divided into training and test sets at a 7:3 ratio. Thyroid tissue and blood T-cell repertoires from roughly six Graves' hyperthyroidism patients were also compared in the study. After sampling, hyperthyroidism patients received methimazole starting at 30 mg daily, and ophthalmopathy patients received high-dose intravenous methylprednisolone. Libraries were constructed in a second round of multiplex PCR, after which size selection and purification were carried out. Paired-end sequencing of the libraries was performed with 100 bp reads on an Illumina HiSeq2000. SOAPnuke was used to process the raw data, with reads discarded if the reads contained adapters or uncalled bases, had a mean Phred below 15, or lacked an exact constant-primer or identifier match. COPE v1.2.5 was used to merge high-quality paired reads, and clonotypes were defined as unique nucleotide sequences. MiTCR v1.1 was used to align clonotypes to the IMGT TRBV, TRBD and TRBJ reference segments. Analysis was restricted to V-J combinations with a frequency above 0.0001, which covered 99.2% of repertoires. A TCS score was defined as the ratio between F50 (clonal expansion) and ExV (chaos), using BLOSUM62-based TCRdist between CDR3 peptides within each V-J. Welch's t-statistics and random forest reduced approximately 520 V-J features to 10 to 15, which were used in a naive Bayes classifier (R e1071). Sample size was not statistically predetermined, and blinding of investigators to group allocation was not performed. TCR Vbeta CDR3 sequencing of roughly 140 peripheral blood samples (over 40 ophthalmopathy, about 80 hyperthyroidism and roughly 17 progressor patients) is reported in the paper.

Rearrangement joined TRBV9 to TRBJ2-1; TRBD2 is a possible D gene, resting on 6 matching bases. The source material was peripheral blood mononuclear cells (PBMCs), sampled at new diagnosis, from a patient treated with antithyroid drugs. The receptor was isolated from a man in his forties with Graves disease. Donor details come from another sample of the same person, matched by shared clones. The CDR3 sequence is CASSLGTAGEQFF. The nucleotides are TGTGCCAGCAGCCTCGGGACTGCCGGTGAGCAGTTCTTC.